This TCR beta chain was identified during a study of T cell clonality in common variable immunodeficiency. Using immunoSEQ multiplex PCR, the repertoire was profiled, and TCRdb retains in-frame clones only, with some absent. The table lists some 38,000 clones, with no singletons. Points on this clone: With the read ending 3 residues before the CDR3 end, the germline J gene is used to fill in that end.

V lost 4 bases to trimming and J lost 7 bases, with 23 bases between them. The CDR3 consists of 16 residues. The germline CDR1 and CDR2 sequences are GTSNPN and SVGIG (reference sequence). The chain uses TRBV30 and TRBJ2-1, with a tentative D call TRBD2 (6 bases). The receptor comes from a person aged 18 to 70 in good health. Sequenced sample: peripheral blood mononuclear cells. The sequenced CDR3 bases are TGTGCCTGGAAGCCGAGGTTAGTCGGGAGCGGAAATGAG. Residues: CAWKPRLVGSGNE. The CDR3, in full, reads CAWKPRLVGSGNEQFF. Complete variable domain (other parts from reference TRBV30 and TRBJ2-1): SQTIHQWPATLVQPVGSPLSLECTVEGTSNPNLYWYRQAAGRGLQLLFYSVGIGQISSEVPQNLSASRPQDRQFILSSKKLLLSDSGFYLCAWKPRLVGSGNEQFFGPGTRLTVL.